One and the same sample provided the 31 T cell receptor beta chains below, sequenced in a study of T cell responses to AZD1222 COVID-19 vaccine. Sequenced by immunoSEQ multiplex PCR; TCRdb stores in-frame clones only, minus some. The data show 90,000 to 150,000 clones, just over 85% seen once. The sample here was peripheral blood, taken on day 0 of AZD1222 vaccination. The receptor source for this set is an adult in good health.

The V call is TRBV7-6, the J call TRBJ2-7, with 9 bases lining up with TRBD1. With V trimmed by 5 bases and J by 5 bases, 4 bases remained unmatched. The CDR3 has 13 amino acids. Germline CDR1 reads SGHVS; CDR2 reads FNYEAQ. The CDR3 DNA sequence: TGTGCCAGCAGCCAGGACAGGGGCAACGAGCAGTACTTC. Translation: CASSQDRGNEQYF.

The chain employs TRBV5-4 and TRBJ1-2, with D unresolved. Per the germline V gene, CDR1 is SGHNT and CDR2 is YYREEE (reference sequence). There are 16 residues in the CDR3. The V gene lost 4 bases and the J gene lost 7 bases, with 23 bases spanning the gap. The CDR3 reads CASSDGQGLPGGGYTF. The CDR3 DNA sequence: TGTGCCAGCAGCGACGGGCAAGGGCTCCCCGGAGGTGGCTACACCTTC.

This chain uses TRBV7-2 with TRBJ2-1, with 9 bases identical to TRBD2. The junction had 5 bases not matched to a gene; V was cut back by 2 bases and J by 0 bases. The CDR3 totals 17 residues. CDR1 and CDR2 from the germline V gene are SGHTA and FQGNSA. CDR3 in DNA: TGTGCCAGCAGCTTAAGACAGCGGGGGGCCTCCTACAATGAGCAGTTCTTC. Translation: CASSLRQRGASYNEQFF.

This clone was seen a single time. J is TRBJ2-2 and V is TRBV9; D might be TRBD2 (5 bases). Germline V lookup: CDR1 SGDLS, CDR2 YYNGEE. The CDR3 consists of 14 residues. V was cut by 1 base and J by 4 bases, with 8 bases left in between. CDR3 loop: CASSVLEGTGELFF. CDR3 in DNA: TGTGCCAGCAGCGTACTTGAGGGCACCGGGGAGCTGTTTTTT.

V is TRBV4-3 and J is TRBJ1-2, with 9 bases matching TRBD1. V lost 4 bases, J lost 8 bases, and 8 bases stayed unmatched. From germline, CDR1 is LGHNA and CDR2 YSLEER. CDR3 length: 14 residues. CDR3 region: CASSRQQGARGYTF. As DNA, the CDR3 is TGCGCCAGCAGCCGCCAACAGGGGGCGCGGGGCTACACCTTC.

This chain connects TRBV19 to TRBJ1-1; TRBD1 is a possible D gene (5 bases). Trimming shortened V by 3 bases and J by 1 base, and 9 bases separated the two germline ends. The germline gives CDR1 LNHDA, CDR2 SQIVND (reference sequence). The CDR3 totals 14 residues. Here the CDR3 reads CASSIGGTNTEAFF. DNA for the CDR3: TGTGCCAGTAGTATTGGGGGAACGAACACTGAAGCTTTCTTT.

J is TRBJ1-1 and V is TRBV28; D not resolved. V was pared by 2 bases and J by 0 bases, with 1 base between. Germline CDR1 is MDHEN and CDR2 is SYDVKM. The CDR3 is 12 amino acids. The DNA of the CDR3 is TGTGCCAGCAGTTTACTGAACACTGAAGCTTTCTTT. It codes for CASSLLNTEAFF.

The CDR3 DNA follows: TGTGCCAGTAGTATCGCCTGGGCAGGGCCGAGGGATACGCAGTATTTT. Amino acids: CASSIAWAGPRDTQYF. The rearrangement uses TRBV19 and TRBJ2-3, with D possibly being TRBD1 (5 bases). The length of the CDR3 is 16 residues. CDR1 and CDR2 from the germline V gene are LNHDA and SQIVND (reference sequence). V was trimmed by 3 bases and J by 6 bases, leaving 19 bases between them.

The chain is built from TRBV19 and TRBJ1-2; D may be TRBD1 (5 bases). Germline V gene sequence: CDR1 LNHDA, CDR2 SQIVND (reference sequence). V lost 3 bases to trimming and J lost 11 bases, with 19 bases between them. CDR3 length equals 14 residues. DNA of the CDR3: TGTGCCAGTAGTATGTTGCCGGAGGGGCAGCGGTACACCTTC. Translating gives CASSMLPEGQRYTF.

Many counts were recorded for this clone. The rearrangement joins TRBV4-1 to TRBJ1-4; 7 bases are shared with TRBD1. The CDR3 has 18 amino acids. Germline assignment: CDR1 MGHRA and CDR2 YSYEKL. The trim removed 1 base at V and 7 bases at J, leaving 15 bases unmatched. The CDR3 loop reads CASSQVRGTVGTSEKLFF. The DNA of the CDR3 is TGCGCCAGCAGCCAAGTGAGGGGGACAGTGGGGACCAGTGAAAAACTGTTTTTT.

The rearrangement uses TRBV7-2 and TRBJ2-3; D possibly corresponds to TRBD1 (6 bases). Trimming pared 5 bases from V and 1 base from J, leaving 10 bases between. Germline lookup yields CDR1 SGHTA and CDR2 FQGNSA. This CDR3 region has 14 residues. This CDR3 is CASSPDSGTDTQYF. As DNA, the CDR3 is TGTGCCAGCAGCCCGGACAGCGGCACAGATACGCAGTATTTT.

V gene TRBV3-1 (or the pseudogene TRBV3-2) combines with J gene TRBJ1-6, with unresolved D. There are 16 residues in the CDR3. CDR1 is LGHDT, CDR2 YNNKEL, per germline (reference sequence). Trimming pared 4 bases from V and 2 bases from J, leaving 12 bases between. The CDR3 loop is CASSPGRRPYNSPLHF. The DNA of the CDR3 is TGTGCCAGCAGCCCCGGAAGGAGGCCCTATAATTCACCCCTCCACTTT.

This clone was recorded only once. J is TRBJ2-1 and V is TRBV19; D not resolved. The germline CDR1 and CDR2 sequences are LNHDA and SQIVND (reference sequence). The CDR3 spans 11 residues. Trimming left V 5 bases short and J 6 bases short, with 5 bases between. The CDR3 region is CASSFINEQFF. As DNA, the CDR3 is TGTGCCAGTAGTTTCATCAATGAGCAGTTCTTC.

This clone has a single count. This sequence joins TRBV6-5 and TRBJ2-7; a weak D match, TRBD1 (7 bases). This CDR3 is 15 amino acids long. CDR1 and CDR2 (germline): MNHEY, SVGAGI. Trimming cost V 2 bases and J 2 bases, with 13 bases left between them. CDR3 loop: CASSYRSGGPYEQYF. The CDR3 DNA follows: TGTGCCAGCAGTTACAGGTCAGGGGGGCCCTACGAGCAGTACTTC.

The chain couples TRBV11-2 to TRBJ2-3, with 7 bases identical to TRBD2. J lost 0 bases, V lost 0 bases, and 9 bases had no gene match. Germline values: CDR1 SGHAT, CDR2 FQNNGV. The CDR3 loop spans 18 amino acids. The chain's CDR3 is CASSLDPPGAGSTDTQYF. The CDR3 DNA follows: TGTGCCAGCAGCTTAGATCCCCCAGGAGCGGGGAGCACAGATACGCAGTATTTT.

The chain couples TRBV2 to TRBJ2-5; 7 nucleotides agree with TRBD1. Trimming removed 8 bases from V and 5 bases from J; junction bases left unmatched: 11. This CDR3 spans 14 amino acids. CDR1 is SNHLY and CDR2 is FYNNEI in the germline V gene. The CDR3 DNA reads as TGTGCCAGCGGAAACCGACAGGGCTGGGAGACCCAGTACTTC. It codes for CASGNRQGWETQYF. Supplemented by reference TRBV2 and TRBJ2-5, the full variable domain reads EPEVTQTPSHQVTQMGQEVILRCVPISNHLYFYWYRQILGQKVEFLVSFYNNEISEKSEIFDDQFSVERPDGSNFTLKIRSTKLEDSAMYFCASGNRQGWETQYFGPGTRLLVL.

The chain has TRBV29-1 and TRBJ2-7, with TRBD1 matching over 8 bases. CDR3 length: 13 residues. V shed 4 bases, J shed 5 bases, and the junction held 7 bases outside the gene matches. Germline CDR1 is SQVTM and CDR2 is ANQGSEA. The CDR3 coding sequence is TGCAGCGTTGTCGGGCAGGGGGCCCACGAGCAGTACTTC. Translating it yields CSVVGQGAHEQYF.

This chain's CDR3 is CASSPRDPNTEAFF. The CDR3 DNA reads as TGTGCCAGCTCACCACGGGACCCGAACACTGAAGCTTTCTTT. The rearrangement uses TRBV18 and TRBJ1-1; D might be TRBD1 (5 bases). Per germline, CDR1 KGHSH and CDR2 LQKENI. This CDR3 has 14 amino acids. Trimming removed 1 base from V and 1 base from J, with 7 bases in between.

A few counts support this clone. The V gene is TRBV5-4, the J gene TRBJ1-6; perhaps TRBD1 as D (6 bases). CDR1 SGHNT and CDR2 YYREEE come from the germline V gene (reference sequence). Trimming took 3 bases from V and 4 from J, leaving 11 bases between them. The CDR3 runs to 15 residues. DNA for the CDR3: TGTGCCAGCAGCTCCCGGGACAATTATAATTCACCCCTCCACTTT. This gives the protein CASSSRDNYNSPLHF. Full variable domain (outside the CDR3, taken from reference TRBV5-4 and TRBJ1-6): ETGVTQSPTHLIKTRGQQVTLRCSSQSGHNTVSWYQQALGQGPQFIFQYYREEENGRGNFPPRFSGLQFPNYSSELNVNALELDDSALYLCASSSRDNYNSPLHFGNGTRLTVT.

V usage is TRBV30 and J usage is TRBJ2-3, with 9 bases matching TRBD1. CDR3 length equals 14 residues. Trimming at V came to 2 bases and at J to 5 bases, leaving 5 bases not matched to a gene. Germline V gene sequence: CDR1 GTSNPN, CDR2 SVGIG (reference sequence). As DNA, the CDR3 is TGTGCCTGGAGTAAAGGGACAGGGAAAGATACGCAGTATTTT. Translated: CAWSKGTGKDTQYF.

The chain links TRBV7-7 to TRBJ2-1; 11 bases map to TRBD1. In germline, CDR1 is SSHAT, CDR2 FNYEAQ (reference sequence). After removal of 1 base from V and 3 bases from J, the junction contained 2 bases not matched to a gene. This CDR3 contains 16 residues. CDR3 loop: CASSLEGQGGYNEQFF. The CDR3 DNA sequence: TGTGCCAGCAGCTTAGAGGGACAGGGGGGCTACAATGAGCAGTTCTTC.

The V gene is TRBV18, the J gene TRBJ1-1; D is possibly TRBD1 (5 bases). The V end lost 2 bases, the J end lost 3 bases, and 10 bases lay between the germline ends. The CDR3 has 14 amino acids. Germline-derived CDR1 and CDR2 are KGHSH and LQKENI. The CDR3, as DNA: TGTGCCAGCTCACCAGGGGCGGGAGACACTGAAGCTTTCTTT. This translates into CASSPGAGDTEAFF. The whole variable domain, filled in from reference TRBV18 and TRBJ1-1, reads NAGVMQNPRHLVRRRGQEARLRCSPMKGHSHVYWYRQLPEEGLKFMVYLQKENIIDESGMPKERFSAEFPKEGPSILRIQQVVRGDSAAYFCASSPGAGDTEAFFGQGTRLTVV.

This sequence joins TRBV12-3 or TRBV12-4 and TRBJ2-7; tentatively, D is TRBD2 (5 bases). This CDR3 region has 11 residues. Trimming left V 8 bases short and J 5 bases short, with 10 bases between. The CDR3 spells CASSRGNEQYF. The DNA of the CDR3 is TGTGCCAGCTCCCGGGGTAACGAGCAGTACTTC.

The chain employs TRBV12-3 or TRBV12-4 and TRBJ1-1; the match to TRBD1 covers 7 bases. Trimming cost V 5 bases and J 7 bases; bases outside gene matches: 4. The CDR3 spans 12 residues. The CDR3 coding sequence is TGTGCCAGCAGTCAACAGGGGATTGAAGCTTTCTTT. The encoded protein is CASSQQGIEAFF.

This clone is a singleton in its sample. The rearrangement joins TRBV10-3 to TRBJ2-1, with D perhaps TRBD2 (6 bases). The V gene lost 5 bases and the J gene lost 6 bases, with 11 bases spanning the gap. The CDR3 covers 13 residues. Germline values: CDR1 ENHRY, CDR2 SYGVKD. CDR3 nucleotides: TGTGCCATCAGTATCCGGGACTCCAATGAGCAGTTCTTC. Translating gives CAISIRDSNEQFF.

The chain is built from TRBV19 and TRBJ2-2; 14 positions match TRBD2. The V segment lost 5 bases and the J segment 6 bases; nucleotides outside the gene matches: 5. The length of the CDR3 is 16 residues. CDR1 LNHDA and CDR2 SQIVND come from the germline V gene (reference sequence). The CDR3 bases are TGTGCCAGTAGTTTCGGGACTAGCGGGAGTCCCGGGGAGCTGTTTTTT. Amino acids: CASSFGTSGSPGELFF.

Comments on this clone: The sample holds other DNA sequences that translate to the same CDR3. The rearrangement links TRBV6-5 to TRBJ2-2; 9 nucleotides agree with TRBD2. J was trimmed by 2 bases and V by 2 bases; bases with no gene match: 3. Germline CDR1 is MNHEY and CDR2 is SVGAGI. The CDR3 is made up of 16 amino acids. CDR3 bases: TGTGCCAGCAGTTACCCTAGCGGGACTAACACCGGGGAGCTGTTTTTT. This sequence encodes CASSYPSGTNTGELFF.

The V call is TRBV7-2, the J call TRBJ1-6; the match to TRBD1 covers 8 bases. The J segment lost 7 bases and the V segment lost 5 bases, leaving 4 bases of the junction unmatched. The germline V gene encodes CDR1 SGHTA and CDR2 FQGNSA. This CDR3 spans 14 amino acids. The CDR3 sequence: CASSRDRQNSPLHF. CDR3 bases: TGTGCCAGCAGCCGGGACAGGCAGAATTCACCCCTCCACTTT.

This chain links TRBV28 with TRBJ1-2; 7 nucleotides line up with TRBD1. This CDR3 comprises 14 residues. Per the germline V gene, CDR1 is MDHEN and CDR2 is SYDVKM. Trimming at V came to 11 bases and at J to 0 bases, leaving 9 bases not matched to a gene. The CDR3: CALRGPPTNYGYTF. Written as DNA, the CDR3 is TGTGCCTTAAGGGGGCCTCCAACTAACTATGGCTACACCTTC.

The chain couples TRBV27 to TRBJ2-7, with D possibly called TRBD1 or TRBD2 (8 bases each). This CDR3 region has 16 residues. The V end was cut by 6 bases, the J end by 1 base, with 19 bases between. Germline V gives CDR1 MNHEY, CDR2 SMNVEV (reference sequence). CDR3 protein: CASSRGGQAASYEQYF. The DNA of the CDR3 is TGTGCCAGCAGCCGGGGGGGACAGGCCGCATCCTACGAGCAGTACTTC.

The chain joins TRBV7-2 to TRBJ1-1; D uncertain. This CDR3 region has 15 residues. The germline V gene encodes CDR1 SGHTA and CDR2 FQGNSA. The germline V and J ends were trimmed by 1 base and 0 bases, with 9 bases remaining between them. The CDR3 reads CASSLVEGLNTEAFF. DNA of the CDR3: TGTGCCAGCAGCTTAGTCGAGGGTTTGAACACTGAAGCTTTCTTT.